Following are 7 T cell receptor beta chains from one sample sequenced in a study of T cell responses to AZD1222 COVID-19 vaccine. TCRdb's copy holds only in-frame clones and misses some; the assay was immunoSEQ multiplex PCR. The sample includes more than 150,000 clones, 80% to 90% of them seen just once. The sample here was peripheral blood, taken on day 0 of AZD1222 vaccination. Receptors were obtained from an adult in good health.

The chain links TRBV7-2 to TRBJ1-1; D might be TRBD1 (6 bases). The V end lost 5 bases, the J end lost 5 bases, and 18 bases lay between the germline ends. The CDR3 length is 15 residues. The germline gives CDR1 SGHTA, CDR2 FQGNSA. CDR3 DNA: TGTGCCAGCAGCCCTGGACAGAGTGGGAGAACTGAAGCTTTCTTT. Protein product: CASSPGQSGRTEAFF.

The chain's CDR3 is CASSSPTGANVLTF. In DNA, the CDR3 is TGTGCCAGCAGTTCACCGACAGGGGCCAACGTCCTGACTTTC. The chain employs TRBV7-9 and TRBJ2-6; D gene ambiguous. Germline-derived CDR1 and CDR2 are SEHNR and FQNEAQ (reference sequence). Trimming removed 6 bases at V and 4 bases at J, with 10 bases between. The CDR3 runs 14 residues.

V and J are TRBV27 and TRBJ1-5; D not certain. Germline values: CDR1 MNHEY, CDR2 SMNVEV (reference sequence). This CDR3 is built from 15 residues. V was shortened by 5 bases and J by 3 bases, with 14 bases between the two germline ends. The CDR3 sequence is CASSDPRITNQPQHF. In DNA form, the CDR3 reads TGTGCCAGCAGTGACCCCAGGATTACCAATCAGCCCCAGCATTTT.

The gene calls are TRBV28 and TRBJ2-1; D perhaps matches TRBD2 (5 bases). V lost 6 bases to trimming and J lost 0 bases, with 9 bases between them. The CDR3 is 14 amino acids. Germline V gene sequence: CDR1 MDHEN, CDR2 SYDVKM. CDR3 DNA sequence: TGTGCCAGCAGGGAGGATAGCTCCTACAATGAGCAGTTCTTC. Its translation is CASREDSSYNEQFF.

CDR3 coding DNA: TGTGCCAGCAGCTTAGTGGGTCCGGGGCTCTCCTACGAGCAGTACTTC. Amino acid sequence: CASSLVGPGLSYEQYF. The V and J genes are TRBV7-8 and TRBJ2-7; perhaps D is TRBD1 or TRBD2 (5 bases each). Looked up from germline, CDR1 is SGHVS and CDR2 is FQNEAQ. The CDR3 consists of 16 residues. V dropped 1 base and J dropped 0 bases, with 13 bases sitting between them.

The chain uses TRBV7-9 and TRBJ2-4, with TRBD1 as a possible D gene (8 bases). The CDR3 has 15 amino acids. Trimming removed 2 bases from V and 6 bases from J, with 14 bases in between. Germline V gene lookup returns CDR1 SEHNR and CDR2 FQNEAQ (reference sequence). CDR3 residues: CASSLPTGGANIQYF. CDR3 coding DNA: TGTGCCAGCAGCTTACCTACAGGGGGGGCAAACATTCAGTACTTC.

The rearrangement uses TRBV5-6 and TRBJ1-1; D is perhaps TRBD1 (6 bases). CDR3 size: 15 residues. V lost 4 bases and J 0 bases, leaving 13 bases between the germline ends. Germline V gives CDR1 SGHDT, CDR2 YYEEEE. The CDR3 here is CASSQGPGMNTEAFF. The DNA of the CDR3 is TGTGCCAGCAGCCAGGGGCCGGGCATGAACACTGAAGCTTTCTTT.